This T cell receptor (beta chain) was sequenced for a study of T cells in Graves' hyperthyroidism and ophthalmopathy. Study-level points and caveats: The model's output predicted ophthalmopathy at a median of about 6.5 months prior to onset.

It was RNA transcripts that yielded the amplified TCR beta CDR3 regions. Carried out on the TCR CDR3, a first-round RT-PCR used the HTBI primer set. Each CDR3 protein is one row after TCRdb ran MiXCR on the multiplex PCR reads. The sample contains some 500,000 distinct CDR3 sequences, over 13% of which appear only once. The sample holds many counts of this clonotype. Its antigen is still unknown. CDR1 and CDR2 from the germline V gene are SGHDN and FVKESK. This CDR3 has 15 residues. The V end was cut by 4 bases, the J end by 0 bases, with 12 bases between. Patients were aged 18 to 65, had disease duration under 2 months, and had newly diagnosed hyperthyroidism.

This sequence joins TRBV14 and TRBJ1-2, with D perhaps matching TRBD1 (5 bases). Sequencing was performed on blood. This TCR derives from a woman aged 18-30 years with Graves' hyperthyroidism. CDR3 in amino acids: CASSPRQLSNYGYTF. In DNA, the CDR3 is TGTGCCAGCAGCCCAAGACAGCTATCTAACTATGGCTACACCTTC.